The rows below give T cell receptor beta chains drawn from one sample of a study of cytomegalovirus exposure and HLA in healthy donors. Libraries were prepared by immunoSEQ multiplex PCR; TCRdb keeps only in-frame clonotypes and omits some of them. The repertoire holds fewer than 130,000 clones, with about 70% as singletons. The source material was PBMCs. These receptors were taken from a man over 45 in good health and CMV-seropositive. The CDR3 runs from the conserved cysteine through the conserved F or W. A D gene is named only where the DNA matches it firmly. Rows give clone size only sometimes, using once, few, many, or a class for an expanded clone.

TRBJ2-1 | TRBV19 | NA | TRBD2 | TGTGCCAGTATAGGAACTAGCGGCTACAATGAGCAGTTCTTC | CASIGTSGYNEQFF
TRBJ2-5 | TRBV19 | NA | TRBD1 | TGTGCCAGTAGTACCCGACAGGGACAAGAGACCCAGTACTTC | CASSTRQGQETQYF
TRBJ1-4 | TRBV7-6 | NA | NA | TGTGCCAGCAGCTACAAGGCAGGTCCAGAAAAACTGTTTTTT | CASSYKAGPEKLFF
TRBJ2-3 | TRBV5-4 | NA | TRBD1 | TGTGCCAGCAGCCCTACTACTCGGGACAGATATACGCAGTATTTT | CASSPTTRDRYTQYF
TRBJ1-3 | TRBV18 | few | NA | TGTGCCAGCTCACTGACTCGGGACATTGGAAACACCATATATTTT | CASSLTRDIGNTIYF
TRBJ2-1 | TRBV7-2 | once | TRBD2 | TGTGCCAGCAGCTTAGGACTAGCGGGGCCTTCCTACAATGAGCAGTTCTTC | CASSLGLAGPSYNEQFF
TRBJ2-2 | TRBV2 | few | TRBD1 | TGTGCCAGCAGTAGGACAGGACCCCATAACACCGGGGAGCTGTTTTTT | CASSRTGPHNTGELFF
TRBJ2-7 | TRBV4-1 | NA | NA | TGCGCCAGCAGCCAAGATCGAGTGACAGTGTCCTACGAGCAGTACTTC | CASSQDRVTVSYEQYF
TRBJ2-3 | TRBV10-3 | NA | TRBD2 | TGTGCCATCAGTGAAGGTGGCGGGGGGCCTGGCACAGATACGCAGTATTTT | CAISEGGGGPGTDTQYF
TRBJ1-2 | TRBV11-2 | NA | TRBD1 | TGTGCCAGCAGCCCGACAGGGGGCACTGGCTACACCTTC | CASSPTGGTGYTF
TRBJ2-2 | TRBV30 | NA | NA | TGTGCCTGGAGCCGGGGAAACACCGGGGAGCTGTTTTTT | CAWSRGNTGELFF
TRBJ2-7 | TRBV6-1 | once | TRBD1 | TGTGCCAGCAGGCAAACAGGGGTTGCCTACGAGCAGTACTTC | CASRQTGVAYEQYF
TRBJ2-1 | TRBV7-9 | NA | TRBD2 | TGTGCCAGCAGCTCTACTAGCGGACGCTCCTACAATGAGCAGTTCTTC | CASSSTSGRSYNEQFF
TRBJ2-7 | TRBV5-1 | few | TRBD1 | TGCGCCAGCAGCACCCCGGGACAGACTTACGAGCAGTACTTC | CASSTPGQTYEQYF
TRBJ1-4 | TRBV5-6 | NA | NA | TGTGCCAGCAGCTTTCAAGCAAGTCGGGAAAAACTGTTTTTT | CASSFQASREKLFF
TRBJ1-2 | TRBV5-1 | NA | NA | TGCGCCAGCAGCCCAGGGCGGGGGGCGCGTGGCTACACCTTC | CASSPGRGARGYTF
TRBJ2-2 | TRBV7-2 | NA | TRBD2 | TGTGCCAGCAGCTCCTCGGGTAGCGGGCTAAACACCGGGGAGCTGTTTTTT | CASSSSGSGLNTGELFF
TRBJ2-7 | TRBV27 | NA | TRBD1 | TGTGCCAGCAGTTTAAGGGACAGGGTCGGCGAGCAGTACTTC | CASSLRDRVGEQYF
TRBJ1-1 | TRBV4-1 | NA | NA | TGCGCCAGCAGCCAAGCTACCTCCGGGACAATCTACAATGAAGCTTTCTTT | CASSQATSGTIYNEAFF
TRBJ2-1 | TRBV9 | NA | TRBD2 | TGTGCCAGCAGCGTAGTGCAGGGCGGGGGTGAGCAGTTCTTC | CASSVVQGGGEQFF
TRBJ1-2 | TRBV28 | NA | TRBD1 | TGTGCCAGCAGGAACGGACAGGACTATGGCTACACCTTC | CASRNGQDYGYTF
TRBJ2-3 | TRBV11-1 | NA | NA | TGTGCCAGCAAATCACACCGGGTTCTGTCAGATACGCAGTATTTT | CASKSHRVLSDTQYF
TRBJ2-2 | TRBV2 | few | TRBD2 | TGTGCCAGCAGTGAAGGAGTAGCGGGAAATACCGGGGAGCTGTTTTTT | CASSEGVAGNTGELFF
TRBJ2-1 | TRBV6-5 | NA | NA | TGTGCCAGCAGTTACACAGGGAGCTCCTACAATGAGCAGTTCTTC | CASSYTGSSYNEQFF
TRBJ2-5 | TRBV30 | NA | NA | TGTGCCTGGAGTGGAGGGGTGGGGGGTGAGCAGTACTTC | CAWSGGVGGEQYF
TRBJ2-3 | TRBV9 | NA | TRBD2 | TGTGCCAGCAGCCGACTAGCGGGAGAGAGCACAGATACGCAGTATTTT | CASSRLAGESTDTQYF
TRBJ2-6 | TRBV5-5 | NA | NA | TGTGCCAGCAGCTTGGAGACTTCGTCTGGGGCCAACGTCCTGACTTTC | CASSLETSSGANVLTF
TRBJ2-1 | TRBV19 | few | TRBD1 | TGTGCCAGTAGCTCCGGGACAGCGAACTCCTACAATGAGCAGTTCTTC | CASSSGTANSYNEQFF
TRBJ1-2 | TRBV27 | NA | NA | TGTGCCAGCAGTTTGGGGCAGGGAACTATCTATGGCTACACCTTC | CASSLGQGTIYGYTF
TRBJ1-6 | TRBV21-1 | NA | NA | TGTGCCAGCATCCAGGTGTCAGGGGCTAATTCACCCCTCCACTTT | CASIQVSGANSPLHF
TRBJ2-3 | TRBV19 | NA | TRBD2 | TGTGCCAGTAGTATGGGTAGCGGGAGAACAGATACGCAGTATTTT | CASSMGSGRTDTQYF
TRBJ2-6 | TRBV5-1 | few | NA | TGCGCCAGCAGCTTGTTGCCAGGGAAAGCGGGGGCCAACGTCCTGACTTTC | CASSLLPGKAGANVLTF
TRBJ2-7 | TRBV6-1 | NA | NA | TGTGCCAGCAGTGCGGCCTACGAGCAGTACTTC | CASSAAYEQYF
TRBJ1-2 | TRBV6-6 | NA | NA | TGTGCCAGCAGTTACTGTCAGGGGAACGGTTGCGGCTACACCTTC | CASSYCQGNGCGYTF
TRBJ2-5 | TRBV5-1 | NA | NA | TGCGCCAGCAGCCCAGAAAAAGAGACCCAGTACTTC | CASSPEKETQYF
TRBJ1-4 | TRBV4-2 | NA | NA | TGTGCCAGCAGCCAAGCCCAGGGAAGGACTAATGAAAAACTGTTTTTT | CASSQAQGRTNEKLFF
TRBJ2-1 | TRBV6-1 | NA | TRBD1 | TGTGCCAGCAGACTAACAGGGGGCAATGAGCAGTTCTTC | CASRLTGGNEQFF
TRBJ1-5 | TRBV19 | NA | TRBD1 | TGTGCCAGTAGTCTACGACAGGGGGGATATAGCAATCAGCCCCAGCATTTT | CASSLRQGGYSNQPQHF
TRBJ1-1 | TRBV7-9 | NA | NA | TGTGCCAGCAGCCCCCCTCCAGGAATGAACACTGAAGCTTTCTTT | CASSPPPGMNTEAFF
TRBJ2-1 | TRBV25-1 | NA | TRBD2 | TGTGCCAGCAGTGCTTTGGCAGGGCGGGAGGGCACGGATGAGCAGTTCTTC | CASSALAGREGTDEQFF
TRBJ2-3 | TRBV6-1 | few | NA | TGTGCCAGCGGAGGGAAAGTAGACACAGATACGCAGTATTTT | CASGGKVDTDTQYF
TRBJ1-1 | TRBV6-6 | few | NA | TGTGCCAGCAGTTTGGGAGCAGGGGCTGAAGCTTTCTTT | CASSLGAGAEAFF
TRBJ2-7 | TRBV27 | NA | TRBD1 | TGTGCCAGCAAAATGCAGGGGACAGATGGGTCCTACGAGCAGTACTTC | CASKMQGTDGSYEQYF
TRBJ1-3 | TRBV19 | NA | TRBD1 | TGTGCCAGTAGTACGGGACAGGGGGCTGGAAACACCATATATTTT | CASSTGQGAGNTIYF
TRBJ2-7 | TRBV11-2 | NA | NA | TGTGCCAGCAGCTTAGAACGGACAGCCTCCTACGAGCAGTACTTC | CASSLERTASYEQYF
TRBJ2-3 | TRBV5-6 | NA | NA | TGTGCCAGCAGCTTGTATGAGTTAAGCACAGATACGCAGTATTTT | CASSLYELSTDTQYF
TRBJ2-7 | TRBV11-2 | NA | TRBD1 | TGTGCCAGCAGCTCTTTGGGATCCGGGACAGGTTACGAGCAGTACTTC | CASSSLGSGTGYEQYF
TRBJ1-5 | TRBV5-5 | NA | TRBD1 | TGTGCCAGCAGCGGGGGGACAGGGAAACAGCCCCAGCATTTT | CASSGGTGKQPQHF
TRBJ2-7 | TRBV5-1 | few | NA | TGCGCCAGCAGGTCGGGAACTACCATCTCCTACGAGCAGTACTTC | CASRSGTTISYEQYF
TRBJ1-1 | TRBV11-2 | NA | NA | TGTGCCAGCAGCTTGGTGTTGGGCAAGGGGCAGACGAACACTGAAGCTTTCTTT | CASSLVLGKGQTNTEAFF
TRBJ2-1 | TRBV5-1 | NA | TRBD2 | TGCGCCAGCAGCTTAGGATCGCGGGGGGCGGAGGCGGATGAGCAGTTCTTC | CASSLGSRGAEADEQFF